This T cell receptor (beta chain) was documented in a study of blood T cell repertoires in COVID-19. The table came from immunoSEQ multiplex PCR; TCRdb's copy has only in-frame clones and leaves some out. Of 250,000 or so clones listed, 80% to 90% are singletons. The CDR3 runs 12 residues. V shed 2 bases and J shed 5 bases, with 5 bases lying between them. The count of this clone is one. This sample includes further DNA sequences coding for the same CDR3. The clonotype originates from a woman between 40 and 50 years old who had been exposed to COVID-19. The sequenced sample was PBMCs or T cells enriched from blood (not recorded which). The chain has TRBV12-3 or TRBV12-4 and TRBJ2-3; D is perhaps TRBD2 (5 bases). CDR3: CASSLRGDTQYF. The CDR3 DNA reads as TGTGCCAGCAGTTTACGGGGAGATACGCAGTATTTT.